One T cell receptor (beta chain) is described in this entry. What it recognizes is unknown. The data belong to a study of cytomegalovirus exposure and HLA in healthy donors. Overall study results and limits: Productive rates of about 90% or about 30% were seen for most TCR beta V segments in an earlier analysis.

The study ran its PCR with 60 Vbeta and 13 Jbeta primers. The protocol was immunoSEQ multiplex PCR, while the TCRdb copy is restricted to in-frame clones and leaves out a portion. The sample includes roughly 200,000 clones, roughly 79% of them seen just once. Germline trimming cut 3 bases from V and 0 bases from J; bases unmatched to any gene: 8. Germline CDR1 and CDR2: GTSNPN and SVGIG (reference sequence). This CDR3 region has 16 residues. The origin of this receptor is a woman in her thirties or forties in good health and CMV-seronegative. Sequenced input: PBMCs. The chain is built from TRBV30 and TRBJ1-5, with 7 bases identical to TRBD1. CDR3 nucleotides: TGTGCCTGGAGCTCGACAGGGAAAGCTAGCAATCAGCCCCAGCATTTT. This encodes CAWSSTGKASNQPQHF. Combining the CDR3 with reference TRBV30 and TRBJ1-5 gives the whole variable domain SQTIHQWPATLVQPVGSPLSLECTVEGTSNPNLYWYRQAAGRGLQLLFYSVGIGQISSEVPQNLSASRPQDRQFILSSKKLLLSDSGFYLCAWSSTGKASNQPQHFGDGTRLSIL.